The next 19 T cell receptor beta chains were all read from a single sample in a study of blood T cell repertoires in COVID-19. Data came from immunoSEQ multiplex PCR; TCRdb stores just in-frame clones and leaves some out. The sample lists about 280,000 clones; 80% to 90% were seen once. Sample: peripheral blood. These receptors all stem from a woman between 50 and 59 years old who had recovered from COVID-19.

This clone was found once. CDR3 nucleotides: TGTGCCAGCAGCCAGACCGGGACTAGCGGGGGCTCCGGCACAGATACGCAGTATTTT. Translating gives CASSQTGTSGGSGTDTQYF. The rearrangement joins TRBV3-1 (or the pseudogene TRBV3-2) to TRBJ2-3, with 14 positions matching TRBD2. The CDR3 has 19 residues. Per germline, CDR1 LGHDT and CDR2 YNNKEL (reference sequence). Unmatched junction bases numbered 9, after V lost 3 bases and J lost 1 base.

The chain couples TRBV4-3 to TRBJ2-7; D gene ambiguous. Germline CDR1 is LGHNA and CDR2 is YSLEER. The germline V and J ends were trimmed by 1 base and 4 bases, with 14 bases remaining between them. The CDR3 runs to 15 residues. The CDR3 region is CASSQGQDPLYEQYF. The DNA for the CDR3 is TGCGCCAGCAGCCAAGGTCAGGATCCCCTGTACGAGCAGTACTTC.

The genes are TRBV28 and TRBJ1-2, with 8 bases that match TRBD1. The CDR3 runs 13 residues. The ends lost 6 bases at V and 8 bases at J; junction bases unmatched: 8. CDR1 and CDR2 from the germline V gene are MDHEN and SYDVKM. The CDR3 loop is CASRRGQGDGYTF. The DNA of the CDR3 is TGTGCCAGCAGAAGAGGACAGGGCGACGGCTACACCTTC.

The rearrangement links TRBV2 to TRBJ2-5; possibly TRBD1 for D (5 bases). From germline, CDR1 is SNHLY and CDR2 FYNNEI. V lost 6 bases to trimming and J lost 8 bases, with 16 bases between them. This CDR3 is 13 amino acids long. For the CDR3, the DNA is TGTGCCAGCAGGGAGACAGATAAGAGAACCCAGTACTTC. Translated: CASRETDKRTQYF.

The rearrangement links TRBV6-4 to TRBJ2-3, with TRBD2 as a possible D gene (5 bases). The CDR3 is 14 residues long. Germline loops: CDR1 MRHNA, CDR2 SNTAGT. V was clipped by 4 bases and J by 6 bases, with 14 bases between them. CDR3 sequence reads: CASSVEVGRDTQYF. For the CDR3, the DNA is TGTGCCAGCAGTGTGGAGGTAGGCCGGGATACGCAGTATTTT.

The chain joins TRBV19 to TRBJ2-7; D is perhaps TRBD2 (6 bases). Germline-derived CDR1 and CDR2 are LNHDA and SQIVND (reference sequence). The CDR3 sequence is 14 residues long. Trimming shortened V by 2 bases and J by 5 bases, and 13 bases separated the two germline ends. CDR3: CASSILEGRNEQYF. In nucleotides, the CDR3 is TGTGCCAGTAGTATACTGGAGGGTCGGAACGAGCAGTACTTC.

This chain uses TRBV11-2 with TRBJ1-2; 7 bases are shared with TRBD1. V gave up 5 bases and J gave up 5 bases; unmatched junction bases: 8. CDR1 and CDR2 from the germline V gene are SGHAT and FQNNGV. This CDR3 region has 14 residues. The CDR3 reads CASSGTGTEYGYTF. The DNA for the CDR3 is TGTGCCAGCAGCGGAACCGGGACAGAATATGGCTACACCTTC.

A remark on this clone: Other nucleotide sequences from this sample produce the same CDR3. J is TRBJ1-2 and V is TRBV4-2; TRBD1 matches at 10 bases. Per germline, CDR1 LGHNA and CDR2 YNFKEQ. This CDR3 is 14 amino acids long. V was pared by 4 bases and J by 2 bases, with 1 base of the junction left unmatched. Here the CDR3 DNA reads TGTGCCAGCAGCCCGGGACAGGGGAACTATGGCTACACCTTC. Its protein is CASSPGQGNYGYTF.

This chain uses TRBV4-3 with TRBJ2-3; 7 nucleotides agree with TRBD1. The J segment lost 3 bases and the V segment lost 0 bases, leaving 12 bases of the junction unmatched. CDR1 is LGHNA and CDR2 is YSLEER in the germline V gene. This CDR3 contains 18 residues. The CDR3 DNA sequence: TGCGCCAGCAGCCAAGAGTTTGTACAGGGGTTAGTGACAGATACGCAGTATTTT. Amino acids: CASSQEFVQGLVTDTQYF.

This CDR3 reads CASRVGGDENIQYF. The DNA for the CDR3 is TGTGCCAGCAGAGTTGGAGGGGACGAAAACATTCAGTACTTC. The chain recombines TRBV6-5 with TRBJ2-4, with a weak D call TRBD2 (6 bases). Germline V lookup: CDR1 MNHEY, CDR2 SVGAGI. Trimming cost V 6 bases and J 5 bases, with 14 bases left between them. The CDR3 consists of 14 residues.

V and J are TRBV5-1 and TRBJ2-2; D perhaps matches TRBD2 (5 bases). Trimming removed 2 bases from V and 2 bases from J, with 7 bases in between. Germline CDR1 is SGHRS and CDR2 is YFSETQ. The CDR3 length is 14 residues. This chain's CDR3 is CASSFTSNTGELFF. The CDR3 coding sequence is TGCGCCAGCAGCTTTACTAGTAACACCGGGGAGCTGTTTTTT.

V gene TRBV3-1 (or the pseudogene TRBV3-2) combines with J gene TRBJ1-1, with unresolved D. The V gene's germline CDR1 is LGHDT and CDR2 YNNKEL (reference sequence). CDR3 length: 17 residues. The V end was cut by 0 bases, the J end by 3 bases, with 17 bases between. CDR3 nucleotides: TGTGCCAGCAGCCAAGATAAAGAGGCGGATTTGGACACTGAAGCTTTCTTT. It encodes CASSQDKEADLDTEAFF.

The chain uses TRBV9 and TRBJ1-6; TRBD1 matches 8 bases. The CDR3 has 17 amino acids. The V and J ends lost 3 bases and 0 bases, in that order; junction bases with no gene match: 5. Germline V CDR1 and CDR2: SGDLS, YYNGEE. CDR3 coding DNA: TGTGCCAGCAGCGCTCAGGGGGCGAGCTCCTATAATTCACCCCTCCACTTT. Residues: CASSAQGASSYNSPLHF.

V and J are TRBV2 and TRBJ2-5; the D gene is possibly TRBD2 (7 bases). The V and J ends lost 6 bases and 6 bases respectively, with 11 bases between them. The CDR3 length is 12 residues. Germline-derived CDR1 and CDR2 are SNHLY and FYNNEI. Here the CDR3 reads CASRSGGQTQYF. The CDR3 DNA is TGTGCCAGCAGGTCCGGGGGGCAGACCCAGTACTTC.

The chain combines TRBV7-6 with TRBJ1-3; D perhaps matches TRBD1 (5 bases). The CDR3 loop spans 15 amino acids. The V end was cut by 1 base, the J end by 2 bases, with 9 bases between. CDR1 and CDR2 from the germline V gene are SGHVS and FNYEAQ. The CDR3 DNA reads TGTGCCAGCAGCTTAGTCCAGGGAACTGGAAACACCATATATTTT. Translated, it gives CASSLVQGTGNTIYF. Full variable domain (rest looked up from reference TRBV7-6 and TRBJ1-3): GAGVSQSPRYKVTKRGQDVALRCDPISGHVSLYWYRQALGQGPEFLTYFNYEAQQDKSGLPNDRFSAERPEGSISTLTIQRTEQRDSAMYRCASSLVQGTGNTIYFGEGSWLTVV.

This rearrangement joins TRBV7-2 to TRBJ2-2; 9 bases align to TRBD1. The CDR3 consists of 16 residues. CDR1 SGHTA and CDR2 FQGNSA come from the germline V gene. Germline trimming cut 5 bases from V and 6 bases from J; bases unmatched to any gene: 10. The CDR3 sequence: CASSLRTGAFSGELFF. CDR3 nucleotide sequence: TGTGCCAGCAGCCTACGGACAGGGGCCTTTTCCGGGGAGCTGTTTTTT.

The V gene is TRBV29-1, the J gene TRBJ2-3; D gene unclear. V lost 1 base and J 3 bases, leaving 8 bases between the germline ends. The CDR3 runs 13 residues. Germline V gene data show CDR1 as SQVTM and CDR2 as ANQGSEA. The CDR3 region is CSVEASSTDTQYF. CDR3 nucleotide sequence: TGCAGCGTTGAAGCTTCCAGTACAGATACGCAGTATTTT.

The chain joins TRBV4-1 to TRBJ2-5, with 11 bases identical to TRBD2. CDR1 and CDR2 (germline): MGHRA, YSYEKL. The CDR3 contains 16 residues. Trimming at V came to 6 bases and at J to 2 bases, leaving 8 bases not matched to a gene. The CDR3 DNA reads TGCGCCAGCAGTTTAGCGGGGGGGAGTTTTCAAGAGACCCAGTACTTC. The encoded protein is CASSLAGGSFQETQYF.

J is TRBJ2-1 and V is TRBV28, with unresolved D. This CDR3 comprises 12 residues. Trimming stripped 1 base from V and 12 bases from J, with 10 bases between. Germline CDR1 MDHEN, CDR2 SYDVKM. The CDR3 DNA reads TGTGCCAGCAGTTTATCACCGCGGAGGCAGTTCTTC. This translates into CASSLSPRRQFF.